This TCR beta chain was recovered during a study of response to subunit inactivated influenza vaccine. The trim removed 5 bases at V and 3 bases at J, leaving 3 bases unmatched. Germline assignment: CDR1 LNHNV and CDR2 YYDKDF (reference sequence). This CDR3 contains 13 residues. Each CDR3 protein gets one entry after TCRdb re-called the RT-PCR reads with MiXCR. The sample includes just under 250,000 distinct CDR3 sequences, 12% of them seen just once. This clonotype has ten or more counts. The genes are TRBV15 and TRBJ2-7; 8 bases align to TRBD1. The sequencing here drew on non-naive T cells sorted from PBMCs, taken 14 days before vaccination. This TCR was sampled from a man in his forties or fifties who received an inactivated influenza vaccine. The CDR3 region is CATSRDRHYEQYF. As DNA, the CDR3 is TGTGCCACCAGCCGGGACAGGCACTACGAGCAGTACTTC.